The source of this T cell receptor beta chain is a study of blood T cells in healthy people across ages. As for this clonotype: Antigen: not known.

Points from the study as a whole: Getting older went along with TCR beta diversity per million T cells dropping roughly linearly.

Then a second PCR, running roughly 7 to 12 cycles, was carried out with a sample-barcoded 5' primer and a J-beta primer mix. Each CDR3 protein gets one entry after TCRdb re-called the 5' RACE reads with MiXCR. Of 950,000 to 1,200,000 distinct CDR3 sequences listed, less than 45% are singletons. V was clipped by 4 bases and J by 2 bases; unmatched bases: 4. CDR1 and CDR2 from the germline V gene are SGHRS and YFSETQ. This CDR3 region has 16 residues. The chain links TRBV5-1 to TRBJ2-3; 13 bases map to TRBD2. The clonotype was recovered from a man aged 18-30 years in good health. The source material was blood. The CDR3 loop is CASSAGLAGDTDTQYF. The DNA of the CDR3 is TGCGCCAGCAGCGCCGGACTAGCGGGGGACACAGATACGCAGTATTTT.